This TCR beta chain was obtained from a study of T cells after yellow fever vaccination. Looked up from germline, CDR1 is LGHDT and CDR2 is YNNKEL (reference sequence). The CDR3 sequence is 15 residues long. The V gene end was trimmed by 1 base and the J gene end by 7 bases; junction bases not matched to a gene: 6. To note about this clonotype: What it recognizes is unknown.

As TCR cDNA was made by 5'RACE template switching, a universal primer site and UMIs were added. One entry per CDR3 protein, called by TCRdb with MiXCR from the 5' RACE reads. The sample gives nearly 350,000 distinct CDR3 sequences, 8.1% of which show up once; 17% is in the top ten. Findings of the study overall: CD4 and CD8 compartments shared a small share of clonotypes, likely from convergent recombination. By day 5 rather than day 15, the secondary response had peaked, though it was weaker. Booster sampling recovered most clones from primary vaccination (around 97% CD4, roughly 88% CD8).

This chain uses TRBV3-1 with TRBJ2-1; 8 nucleotides agree with TRBD1. This TCR was recovered from a man younger than 30 who received the YFV17D yellow fever vaccine. The sample here was PBMCs, taken roughly seven weeks after the first yellow fever vaccination. The CDR3 DNA reads as TGTGCCAGCAGCCAAGTTCTGCAGGGGGCTAATGAGCAGTTCTTC. Its protein is CASSQVLQGANEQFF.